The entry below gives a single T cell receptor (beta chain) sequence along with its context. The antigen is unknown. Some clones are missing from TCRdb's copy, which holds only in-frame ones; the method was immunoSEQ multiplex PCR. The table lists 130,000 to 150,000 clones, around 90% of them singletons. This entry is derived from a study of graft-versus-host responses after intestinal transplantation. The CDR3 runs 15 residues. With 0 bases removed from V and 7 bases from J, the gap between germline ends came to 13 bases. This clonotype was obtained from a human donor who received an intestinal transplant. The source material was unstimulated CD4+ T cells sorted from spleen or lymph node cells, sampled before intestinal transplant. The V and J genes are TRBV23-1 and TRBJ2-1; D tentatively reads TRBD1 or TRBD2 (6 bases each). TRBV23-1 is recorded as an ORF, its role being uncertain. CDR3 sequence (DNA): TGCGCCAGCAGTCAATCCTTAGCGGACAGTAATGAGCAGTTCTTC. It yields the protein CASSQSLADSNEQFF.